This passage covers 11 T cell receptor beta chains from one sample sequenced in a study of shared clonotypes between healthy human individuals. Only in-frame clones appear in the TCRdb table, and some are missing; sequencing was by immunoSEQ multiplex PCR. The repertoire has roughly 890,000 clones, nearly 95% of them found once; the top ten carry less than 25%. Naivety among CD8 cells was defined by CD45RO negativity and positive CCR7 selection, thereby excluding terminally differentiated effector memory CD45RA+ cells. Source material: naive CD8+ T cells sorted from blood. The receptor source for this set is a man aged 25-45 years in good health.

The gene calls are TRBV9 and TRBJ2-7; 9 bases fit TRBD1. Germline values: CDR1 SGDLS, CDR2 YYNGEE. Trimming took 4 bases from V and 2 from J; bases not matched to a gene: 10. The CDR3 is 16 amino acids. The CDR3 sequence is CASSITPGQGTYEQYF. CDR3 coding DNA: TGTGCCAGCAGCATTACCCCGGGACAGGGCACCTACGAGCAGTACTTC.

This clone was picked up a small number of times. The J gene is TRBJ2-1, the V gene TRBV7-9; D remains unclear. Trimming shortened V by 5 bases and J by 10 bases, and 12 bases separated the two germline ends. The CDR3 loop spans 12 amino acids. Germline CDR1 SEHNR, CDR2 FQNEAQ (reference sequence). The CDR3 sequence: CASSLHSPEQFF. CDR3 sequence (DNA): TGTGCCAGCAGCCTACATTCACCAGAGCAGTTCTTC.

This chain joins TRBV7-9 and TRBJ2-7, with TRBD2 identical over 9 bases. The CDR3 has 15 residues. CDR1 is SEHNR, CDR2 FQNEAQ, per germline (reference sequence). The V and J ends lost 5 bases and 2 bases, in that order; junction bases with no gene match: 7. The CDR3 DNA reads as TGTGCCAGCAGCGCAAGCGGGAGGAACCCCTACGAGCAGTACTTC. Translating it yields CASSASGRNPYEQYF. The complete variable domain, with remaining parts taken from reference TRBV7-9 and TRBJ2-7, reads DTGVSQNPRHKITKRGQNVTFRCDPISEHNRLYWYRQTLGQGPEFLTYFQNEAQLEKSRLLSDRFSAERPKGSFSTLEIQRTEQGDSAMYLCASSASGRNPYEQYFGPGTRLTVT.

V gene TRBV7-2 combines with J gene TRBJ1-5, with D possibly TRBD1 on 6 matching bases. CDR3 length: 14 amino acids. V lost 5 bases to trimming and J lost 3 bases, with 11 bases between them. Germline CDR1 is SGHTA and CDR2 is FQGNSA. CDR3 sequence reads: CASSQTGFNQPQHF. CDR3 nucleotides: TGTGCCAGCAGCCAAACAGGGTTCAATCAGCCCCAGCATTTT.

This clone occurred once. The rearrangement links TRBV29-1 to TRBJ2-7; 15 bases line up with TRBD2. The CDR3 runs 14 residues. Germline V lookup: CDR1 SQVTM, CDR2 ANQGSEA. The V segment lost 7 bases and the J segment 9 bases; nucleotides outside the gene matches: 10. CDR3: CSASSGLAGGGQYF. CDR3 nucleotides: TGCAGCGCCTCCTCGGGACTAGCGGGAGGAGGGCAGTACTTC.

The gene calls are TRBV5-6 and TRBJ1-4; no firm D call. This CDR3 contains 14 residues. Germline CDR1 and CDR2: SGHDT and YYEEEE. V lost 0 bases, J lost 1 base, and 4 bases lay in between. CDR3 residues: CASSLDITNEKLFF. Written as DNA, the CDR3 is TGTGCCAGCAGCTTGGATATAACTAATGAAAAACTGTTTTTT.

CDR3 coding DNA: TGTGCCAGCACCGCTAGCGAGAACACCGGGGAGCTGTTTTTT. The encoded protein is CASTASENTGELFF. The chain is built from TRBV7-9 and TRBJ2-2; tentatively, D is TRBD2 (6 bases). V lost 7 bases and J 1 base, leaving 10 bases between the germline ends. From germline, CDR1 is SEHNR and CDR2 FQNEAQ (reference sequence). The CDR3 consists of 14 residues.

The chain has TRBV19 and TRBJ2-1; TRBD2 aligns across 13 bases. CDR3 size: 19 residues. Trimming took 2 bases from V and 7 from J; bases not matched to a gene: 14. Germline-derived CDR1 and CDR2 are LNHDA and SQIVND (reference sequence). The CDR3 reads CASSIRRRSGTSGKNEQFF. CDR3 coding DNA: TGTGCCAGTAGTATAAGGAGGAGATCCGGGACTAGCGGGAAGAATGAGCAGTTCTTC. The full variable domain, its missing parts supplied by reference TRBV19 and TRBJ2-1, is DGGITQSPKYLFRKEGQNVTLSCEQNLNHDAMYWYRQDPGQGLRLIYYSQIVNDFQKGDIAEGYSVSREKKESFPLTVTSAQKNPTAFYLCASSIRRRSGTSGKNEQFFGPGTRLTVL.

The chain links TRBV27 to TRBJ1-2; D gene unclear. Trimming shortened V by 3 bases and J by 8 bases, and 13 bases separated the two germline ends. CDR3 length: 13 amino acids. Germline CDR1 MNHEY, CDR2 SMNVEV (reference sequence). The CDR3 region has the DNA TGTGCCAGCAGTTTTGCCAGTCCTTTCGGCTACACCTTC. Translating gives CASSFASPFGYTF.

This chain joins TRBV10-3 and TRBJ2-1; 7 bases line up with TRBD2. With V trimmed by 4 bases and J by 7 bases, 10 bases remained unmatched. Germline V lookup: CDR1 ENHRY, CDR2 SYGVKD. The CDR3 has 15 residues. In DNA form, the CDR3 reads TGTGCCATCAGTGGTTCGGGGGGAGGATGGAATGAGCAGTTCTTC. This translates into CAISGSGGGWNEQFF.

The genes are TRBV7-2 and TRBJ2-7; 8 bases are a match to TRBD1. Germline V lookup: CDR1 SGHTA, CDR2 FQGNSA. This CDR3 is 16 amino acids long. J lost 5 bases, V lost 6 bases, and 15 bases had no gene match. CDR3 coding DNA: TGTGCCAGCAGTTATATCGGCAGGGGGCAGTTCGACGAGCAGTACTTC. Translated, it gives CASSYIGRGQFDEQYF.